Shown below are 18 T cell receptor beta chains from a single sample sequenced in a study of regulatory T cells in long-lasting Graves disease (dated by TCRdb to about 2021). Libraries were built with multiplex PCR. This sample was sequenced with an Illumina HiSeq 4000. TCR beta libraries were built with iRepertoire HTBI primers and Arm-PCR amplification of CDR3 regions. Using fastp at Q25 and MiXCR, TCRdb reprocessed the public reads and kept productive beta chains. Every entry covers one CDR3 protein and lists the most common genes and DNA from its rows. For this sample the table gives just over 600,000 distinct CDR3 sequences, of which roughly 15% were detected only once. Approximately 18% of the sample is in the top ten clones. The time point label corresponds to: newly diagnosed GD, antithyroid drugs for less than 3 months. For both TCR sequencing and RNA sequencing, RNA was extracted from PBMCs using TRIzol.

These data were also filed under a second study, of T cells in Graves' hyperthyroidism and ophthalmopathy.

Sequencing used peripheral blood mononuclear cells (PBMCs), obtained at new diagnosis, from a patient treated with antithyroid drugs. The receptors originated from a woman aged 30 to 39 with Graves disease. Donor details come from another sample of the same person, matched by shared clones.

CDR3 DNA: TGTGCCAGCAGCTTAGGCCACCTCACAGATACGCAGTATTTT. The encoded protein is CASSLGHLTDTQYF. V and J are TRBV13 and TRBJ2-3; D not certain. The germline V gene encodes CDR1 PRHDT and CDR2 FYEKMQ (reference sequence). V dropped 0 bases and J dropped 2 bases, with 6 bases sitting between them. There are 14 residues in the CDR3. Combining the CDR3 with reference TRBV13 and TRBJ2-3 gives the whole variable domain AAGVIQSPRHLIKEKRETATLKCYPIPRHDTVYWYQQGPGQDPQFLISFYEKMQSDKGSIPDRFSAQQFSDYHSELNMSSLELGDSALYFCASSLGHLTDTQYFGPGTRLTVL.

This clonotype has ten or more counts. The chain employs TRBV6-1 and TRBJ2-3; D gene ambiguous. V was shortened by 0 bases and J by 6 bases, with 10 bases between the two germline ends. The CDR3 is made up of 14 amino acids. CDR1 MNHNS and CDR2 SASEGT come from the germline V gene. DNA of the CDR3: TGTGCCAGCAGTGAAGCCGGCGGAGCGGATACGCAGTATTTT. Protein sequence: CASSEAGGADTQYF.

The V gene is TRBV4-1, the J gene TRBJ2-7; D is undetermined. CDR1 MGHRA and CDR2 YSYEKL come from the germline V gene. V was cut by 0 bases and J by 6 bases, with 12 bases left in between. The CDR3 is made up of 14 amino acids. The CDR3 protein is CASSQDSRVGEQYF. The CDR3 DNA is TGCGCCAGCAGCCAAGATAGTAGGGTAGGCGAGCAGTACTTC.

This chain connects TRBV5-6 to TRBJ2-1; 9 bases align to TRBD1. CDR3 size: 16 residues. CDR1 SGHDT and CDR2 YYEEEE come from the germline V gene. J was trimmed by 7 bases and V by 4 bases; bases with no gene match: 12. CDR3 loop: CASSHLQGAIGNEQFF. In nucleotides, the CDR3 is TGTGCCAGCAGCCACTTACAGGGGGCTATAGGGAATGAGCAGTTCTTC.

This clonotype was counted ten times or more. This sequence joins TRBV28 and TRBJ1-5, with a tentative D call TRBD1 (5 bases). From germline, CDR1 is MDHEN and CDR2 SYDVKM. V was cut by 3 bases and J by 2 bases, with 14 bases left in between. This CDR3 spans 16 amino acids. The CDR3 spells CASSFWGQTGNQPQHF. In DNA, the CDR3 is TGTGCCAGCAGTTTCTGGGGCCAAACGGGCAATCAGCCCCAGCATTTT.

This clonotype was counted a few times. The chain is built from TRBV18 and TRBJ1-3; D ambiguous. V lost 2 bases, J lost 0 bases, and 8 bases lay in between. This CDR3 is 15 amino acids long. The germline V gene has CDR1 KGHSH and CDR2 LQKENI. The CDR3 DNA sequence: TGTGCCAGCTCACCATTCGCAAACTCTGGAAACACCATATATTTT. Protein: CASSPFANSGNTIYF.

This clonotype came up many times. Here the CDR3 reads CASSITGTGNTEAFF. CDR3 bases: TGTGCCAGCAGTATCACCGGGACGGGAAACACTGAAGCTTTCTTT. This chain links TRBV12-3 or TRBV12-4 with TRBJ1-1; tentatively, D is TRBD1 (5 bases). Trimming pared 5 bases from V and 2 bases from J, leaving 15 bases between. The length of the CDR3 is 15 residues.

On this clonotype: Given a much more abundant clone one base away, this may be a read error. Since the CDR3 does not end with the conserved phenylalanine or tryptophan, this likely comes from a read error. The rearrangement uses TRBV7-9 and TRBJ2-2, with a tentative D call TRBD2 (6 bases). The CDR3 extends over 14 amino acids. Germline V lookup: CDR1 SEHNR, CDR2 FQNEAQ (reference sequence). Between the trimmed V and J ends, which lost 4 bases and 3 bases, there was a span of 9 bases. The CDR3: CASSSGGYTGELFL. CDR3 DNA: TGTGCCAGCAGCTCAGGAGGGTACACCGGGGAGCTGTTTTTA.

This clonotype was recorded at least ten times. The CDR3 nucleotides are TGTGCCACTGACCGCGGGACTAGCGGGACCAATGAGCAGTTCTTC. It codes for CATDRGTSGTNEQFF. The chain employs TRBV6-1 and TRBJ2-1, with TRBD2 identical over 13 bases. Germline CDR1 MNHNS, CDR2 SASEGT. The J segment lost 6 bases and the V segment lost 10 bases, leaving 9 bases of the junction unmatched. The CDR3 is 15 amino acids.

This chain joins TRBV20-1 and TRBJ1-2, with TRBD1 matching 8 bases. Germline CDR1 reads DFQATT; CDR2 reads SNEGSKA (reference sequence). The CDR3 extends over 14 amino acids. Trimming cost V 6 bases and J 1 base; bases outside gene matches: 7. Written as DNA, the CDR3 is TGCAGTGCCCTAAGGACAGGGAGTAACTATGGCTACACCTTC. Translated: CSALRTGSNYGYTF.

The CDR3 loop reads CSARKTGELFF. The CDR3 DNA reads TGCAGTGCTAGAAAGACCGGGGAGCTGTTTTTT. The chain employs TRBV20-1 and TRBJ2-2, with unresolved D. The CDR3 is 11 amino acids. Per germline, CDR1 DFQATT and CDR2 SNEGSKA (reference sequence). Deletions cut 2 bases from V and 5 bases from J, with 3 bases between.

The chain uses TRBV11-2 and TRBJ1-2; TRBD1 matches at 7 bases. With V trimmed by 4 bases and J by 3 bases, 5 bases remained unmatched. CDR3 length: 14 residues. Looked up from germline, CDR1 is SGHAT and CDR2 is FQNNGV. The DNA for the CDR3 is TGTGCCAGCAGCTACCATCAGGGGGACTATGGCTACACCTTC. This encodes CASSYHQGDYGYTF.

The chain carries TRBV6-1 and TRBJ1-6; D is unresolved. CDR1 and CDR2 (germline): MNHNS, SASEGT. V lost 8 bases to trimming and J lost 7 bases, with 12 bases between them. The CDR3 extends over 13 amino acids. Here the CDR3 reads CASQKVNNSPLHF. The CDR3 coding sequence is TGTGCCAGCCAAAAGGTCAACAATTCACCCCTCCACTTT.

V gene TRBV18 combines with J gene TRBJ1-3; D uncertain. Trimming stripped 3 bases from V and 2 bases from J, with 14 bases between. The CDR3 totals 16 residues. Germline lookup yields CDR1 KGHSH and CDR2 LQKENI. The CDR3 coding sequence is TGTGCCAGCTCACCTAAAGAGGGTATTGCTGGAAACACCATATATTTT. This sequence encodes CASSPKEGIAGNTIYF.

The chain employs TRBV11-2 and TRBJ2-7; D remains ambiguous. This CDR3 contains 13 residues. V was clipped by 2 bases and J by 4 bases, with 9 bases between them. CDR1 and CDR2 (germline): SGHAT, FQNNGV. DNA for the CDR3: TGTGCCAGCAGCTTACACCCCGAGTACGAGCAGTACTTC. It translates to CASSLHPEYEQYF.

This chain links TRBV28 with TRBJ1-1; 10 bases match TRBD1. The CDR3 runs to 16 residues. The V segment lost 5 bases and the J segment 4 bases; nucleotides outside the gene matches: 10. The germline V gene encodes CDR1 MDHEN and CDR2 SYDVKM. Here the CDR3 DNA reads TGTGCCAGCAGTCCATGGACAGGGGGTCGGAGCACTGAAGCTTTCTTT. This gives the protein CASSPWTGGRSTEAFF.

The chain has TRBV30 and TRBJ1-1; D ambiguous. The germline V gene has CDR1 GTSNPN and CDR2 SVGIG (reference sequence). V was shortened by 2 bases and J by 4 bases, with 11 bases between the two germline ends. The CDR3 spans 13 residues. CDR3 sequence: CAWSIGGSTEAFF. The CDR3 region has the DNA TGTGCCTGGAGTATTGGTGGAAGCACTGAAGCTTTCTTT.

The table lists this clonotype with many counts. The chain is built from TRBV27 and TRBJ2-3; D possibly corresponds to TRBD1 (5 bases). This CDR3 spans 15 amino acids. The V end lost 7 bases, the J end lost 0 bases, and 14 bases lay between the germline ends. Germline V lookup: CDR1 MNHEY, CDR2 SMNVEV (reference sequence). The CDR3 nucleotides are TGTGCCAGCAAAAGGGGCCTGTCTAGCACAGATACGCAGTATTTT. Translating gives CASKRGLSSTDTQYF.